The 24 T cell receptor beta chains presented below share a single source sample, sequenced in a study of CD8+CD57+ T cells in acquired aplastic anemia. Individuals selected for sequencing had exhibited CD8+CD57+ cell expansion on flow cytometry. The use of genomic DNA as template underpinned the TCR beta VDJ and CDR3 profiling. MiXCR was run by TCRdb on the reads, yielding one entry per CDR3 protein. The profile shows 150,000 to 200,000 distinct CDR3 sequences, more than 45% of them singletons. What was sequenced was sorted CD4+, CD8+, or CD8+CD57+ T cells (not recorded which) from PBMCs. These receptors were collected from a human donor with aplastic anemia.

V usage is TRBV29-1 and J usage is TRBJ2-2, with D perhaps being TRBD1 or TRBD2 (5 bases each). CDR3 size: 12 residues. V lost 3 bases and J lost 9, with 11 bases in between. The germline CDR1 and CDR2 sequences are SQVTM and ANQGSEA. This CDR3 reads CSVDGAERELFF. CDR3 coding DNA: TGCAGCGTTGACGGGGCCGAGAGGGAGCTGTTTTTT.

This clonotype came up many times. The V call is TRBV29-1, the J call TRBJ1-1; 8 bases line up with TRBD1. This CDR3 contains 15 residues. CDR1 is SQVTM, CDR2 ANQGSEA, per germline. The trim removed 6 bases at V and 8 bases at J, leaving 17 bases unmatched. DNA of the CDR3: TGCAGCGTCCTCAATCCTCCAGGGGGCCTGGGGGAAGCTTTCTTT. This translates into CSVLNPPGGLGEAFF.

The gene calls are TRBV10-3 and TRBJ2-7; D is possibly TRBD1 or TRBD2 (5 bases each). The germline V gene encodes CDR1 ENHRY and CDR2 SYGVKD. Trimming removed 9 bases from V and 5 bases from J, with 17 bases in between. This CDR3 region has 13 residues. CDR3 loop: CAISDGAVHEQYV. For the CDR3, the DNA is TGTGCCATTTCCGACGGGGCTGTCCACGAGCAGTACGTC.

The sample holds many counts of this clonotype. This chain uses TRBV7-6 with TRBJ2-7; D not resolved. This CDR3 is 14 amino acids long. V lost 5 bases to trimming and J lost 1 base, with 12 bases between them. CDR1 SGHVS and CDR2 FNYEAQ come from the germline V gene. In DNA form, the CDR3 reads TGTGCCAGCAGCCCCTCCTCACTATCCTACGAGCAGTACTTC. It is translated as CASSPSSLSYEQYF.

Details on this clonotype: Relative to the germline gene, one junction end is altered; a read error may explain this. This sequence joins TRBV4-2 and TRBJ1-3; perhaps TRBD1 as D (6 bases). Germline assignment: CDR1 LGHNA and CDR2 YNFKEQ. CDR3 length equals 15 residues. Written as DNA, the CDR3 is TGTGCCAGCAGCCAGGTGGGGACATATGGAAACGCCATATATTTT. Encoded protein: CASSQVGTYGNAIYF.

The chain uses TRBV5-4 and TRBJ2-7; D is unclear. The germline CDR1 and CDR2 sequences are SGHNT and YYREEE (reference sequence). V shed 2 bases and J shed 2 bases, with 8 bases lying between them. There are 13 residues in the CDR3. CDR3 sequence (DNA): TGTGCCAGCAGCTTTGGGTTAACCTACGAGCAGTACTTC. It is translated as CASSFGLTYEQYF.

This clonotype was observed many times. The chain links TRBV4-1 to TRBJ1-3; D is unclear. This CDR3 comprises 13 residues. Trimming shortened V by 0 bases and J by 5 bases, and 5 bases separated the two germline ends. The germline V gene has CDR1 MGHRA and CDR2 YSYEKL. The CDR3 loop is CASSQETRNTIYF. The CDR3 bases are TGCGCCAGCAGCCAAGAGACGAGAAACACCATATATTTT.

In this sample, this clonotype turned up a few times. CDR3 amino acids: CASTPGGTLSTDTQYF. CDR3 DNA sequence: TGTGCCAGTACCCCAGGGGGGACCCTTAGCACAGATACGCAGTATTTT. This chain connects TRBV19 to TRBJ2-3, with D tentatively TRBD1 (7 bases). Germline-derived CDR1 and CDR2 are LNHDA and SQIVND (reference sequence). With 7 bases removed from V and 0 bases from J, the gap between germline ends came to 17 bases. CDR3 length equals 16 residues.

There are many counts of this clonotype. The chain joins TRBV20-1 to TRBJ2-1; D uncertain. The CDR3 spans 12 residues. Germline values: CDR1 DFQATT, CDR2 SNEGSKA (reference sequence). Trimming left V 2 bases short and J 3 bases short, with 5 bases between. DNA for the CDR3: TGCAGTGCTAGATCTCGCTACAATGAGCAGTTCTTC. It translates to CSARSRYNEQFF.

V is TRBV12-3 or TRBV12-4 and J is TRBJ1-6; maybe TRBD1 (5 bases). The V end lost 5 bases, the J end lost 10 bases, and 15 bases lay between the germline ends. This CDR3 region has 14 residues. The CDR3 protein is CASSVTRGNSPLHF. CDR3 sequence (DNA): TGTGCCAGCAGTGTGACTCGGGGCAACTCACCCCTCCACTTT.

The V gene is TRBV10-3, the J gene TRBJ1-1; 11 bases match TRBD1. V gave up 6 bases and J gave up 5 bases; unmatched junction bases: 5. The CDR3 consists of 14 residues. Germline lookup yields CDR1 ENHRY and CDR2 SYGVKD. CDR3 in DNA: TGTGCCATCAGGGGGGACAGGGGGGAGACTGAAGCTTTCTTT. It specifies CAIRGDRGETEAFF.

This clonotype came up many times. The chain's CDR3 is CASSLGDSDTGELFF. Written as DNA, the CDR3 is TGCGCCAGCAGCTTAGGGGACAGTGACACCGGGGAGCTGTTTTTT. This chain connects TRBV5-1 to TRBJ2-2; 7 bases are shared with TRBD1. Germline V gives CDR1 SGHRS, CDR2 YFSETQ. The CDR3 extends over 15 amino acids. V was pared by 2 bases and J by 3 bases, with 4 bases of the junction left unmatched. The variable domain in full, with the rest retrieved from reference TRBV5-1 and TRBJ2-2, is KAGVTQTPRYLIKTRGQQVTLSCSPISGHRSVSWYQQTPGQGLQFLFEYFSETQRNKGNFPGRFSGRQFSNSRSEMNVSTLELGDSALYLCASSLGDSDTGELFFGEGSRLTVL.

This clonotype came up a few times. The rearrangement joins TRBV29-1 to TRBJ1-2, with D maybe TRBD1 (5 bases). The CDR3 consists of 14 residues. V shed 4 bases and J shed 5 bases, with 17 bases lying between them. Germline CDR1 and CDR2: SQVTM and ANQGSEA. The CDR3 region is CSVVAGLKPYGYTF. The CDR3 nucleotides read TGCAGCGTTGTAGCGGGGCTGAAGCCTTATGGCTACACCTTC. Full variable domain (outside the CDR3, taken from reference TRBV29-1 and TRBJ1-2): SAVISQKPSRDICQRGTSLTIQCQVDSQVTMMFWYRQQPGQSLTLIATANQGSEATYESGFVIDKFPISRPNLTFSTLTVSNMSPEDSSIYLCSVVAGLKPYGYTFGSGTRLTVV.

This sequence joins TRBV10-3 and TRBJ1-2; 7 bases are a match to TRBD1. CDR1 is ENHRY, CDR2 SYGVKD, per germline. J lost 7 bases, V lost 0 bases, and 11 bases had no gene match. The length of the CDR3 is 16 residues. The CDR3 coding sequence is TGTGCCATCAGTGAGTCTCTTAGGGGGCATATGTCTGGCTACACCTTC. Residues: CAISESLRGHMSGYTF.

This clonotype has ten or more counts. CDR3 loop: CASGGSVGEKLFF. The CDR3 nucleotides are TGTGCCAGCGGGGGGTCCGTGGGTGAAAAACTGTTTTTT. The chain has TRBV6-1 and TRBJ1-4; D perhaps matches TRBD1 (5 bases). The CDR3 is made up of 13 amino acids. From germline, CDR1 is MNHNS and CDR2 SASEGT. Trimming removed 8 bases at V and 7 bases at J, with 14 bases between.

This clonotype was seen many times. The V call is TRBV7-2, the J call TRBJ1-5, with D unresolved. This CDR3 region has 12 residues. The V gene's germline CDR1 is SGHTA and CDR2 FQGNSA. The V gene lost 5 bases and the J gene lost 9 bases, with 11 bases spanning the gap. The CDR3 nucleotides read TGTGCCAGCAGCCCCAGTTTTGGGCCCCAGCATTTT. Translated: CASSPSFGPQHF.

This clonotype was observed many times. The chain joins TRBV6-2 or TRBV6-3 to TRBJ1-2, with 7 bases that match TRBD1. This CDR3 comprises 16 residues. V trimming: 2 bases; J trimming: 5 bases; junction bases outside the gene matches: 11. CDR1 and CDR2 (germline): MNHEY, SVGEGT. The CDR3, as DNA: TGTGCCAGCAGTTACCCTCCGGGACAGAACCATTATGGCTACACCTTC. It translates to CASSYPPGQNHYGYTF.

This clonotype was counted a few times. This chain links TRBV15 with TRBJ2-2; possibly TRBD1 for D (7 bases). The V end lost 4 bases, the J end lost 5 bases, and 8 bases lay between the germline ends. This CDR3 has 13 amino acids. Germline lookup yields CDR1 LNHNV and CDR2 YYDKDF (reference sequence). The CDR3 loop reads CATSTGGTGELFF. The CDR3 DNA follows: TGTGCCACCAGCACAGGGGGGACCGGGGAGCTGTTTTTT.

This chain joins TRBV4-3 and TRBJ2-7; D is undetermined. Germline-derived CDR1 and CDR2 are LGHNA and YSLEER. The CDR3 has 13 amino acids. V was trimmed by 1 base and J by 4 bases, leaving 8 bases between them. CDR3 sequence: CASSQGLEYEQYF. The CDR3 bases are TGCGCCAGCAGCCAAGGGCTCGAATACGAGCAGTACTTC.

V gene TRBV29-1 combines with J gene TRBJ2-3; 8 nucleotides agree with TRBD1. V was clipped by 3 bases and J by 0 bases; unmatched bases: 2. Germline CDR1 and CDR2: SQVTM and ANQGSEA. This CDR3 has 14 residues. CDR3: CSVDDRGSTDTQYF. CDR3 DNA: TGCAGCGTTGACGACAGGGGAAGCACAGATACGCAGTATTTT.

The V call is TRBV14, the J call TRBJ2-1; weak D call: TRBD1 (6 bases). The CDR3 extends over 16 amino acids. V was pared by 4 bases and J by 2 bases, with 15 bases between. The germline CDR1 and CDR2 sequences are SGHDN and FVKESK. The CDR3 sequence: CASSPDGPGAYNEQFF. The CDR3 region has the DNA TGTGCCAGCAGCCCAGATGGGCCAGGGGCCTACAATGAGCAGTTCTTC.

Written as DNA, the CDR3 is TGTGCCAGCAGTGAAAGGGGGCAGAGCGATACGCAGTATTTT. It yields the protein CASSERGQSDTQYF. J is TRBJ2-3 and V is TRBV2, with TRBD1 matching over 7 bases. CDR1 SNHLY and CDR2 FYNNEI come from the germline V gene. This CDR3 is 14 amino acids long. Trimming took 2 bases from V and 6 from J; bases not matched to a gene: 5. The full variable domain, completed using reference TRBV2 and TRBJ2-3, is EPEVTQTPSHQVTQMGQEVILRCVPISNHLYFYWYRQILGQKVEFLVSFYNNEISEKSEIFDDQFSVERPDGSNFTLKIRSTKLEDSAMYFCASSERGQSDTQYFGPGTRLTVL.

This clonotype was picked up a small number of times. The CDR3 is CASSPPWGQSDTQYF. In nucleotides, the CDR3 is TGTGCCAGCAGCCCTCCTTGGGGGCAGAGCGATACGCAGTATTTT. V gene TRBV11-2 combines with J gene TRBJ2-3; possible D gene TRBD1, 6 bases. Trimming stripped 5 bases from V and 6 bases from J, with 18 bases between. The CDR3 runs to 15 residues. The germline V gene has CDR1 SGHAT and CDR2 FQNNGV.

Ten or more counts support this clonotype. Germline and junction disagree at one end, which may indicate a read error. The chain carries TRBV7-3 and TRBJ2-1, with D hard to call. The CDR3 length is 15 residues. CDR1 and CDR2 from the germline V gene are SGHTA and FQGTGA. For the CDR3, the DNA is TGTGCCAGCAGCCCAAGTGTGAGCTCCTACAATGAGCGGTTCTTC. This sequence encodes CASSPSVSSYNERFF.